The clone carrying this T cell receptor beta chain was seen repeatedly, ten times or more. Its antigen is still unknown. Looked up from germline, CDR1 is SGHTA and CDR2 is FQGNSA. The CDR3 loop spans 15 amino acids. V lost 1 base and J lost 1, with 10 bases in between. The time point here: newly diagnosed GD, antithyroid drugs for less than 3 months. There was RNA extracted from PBMCs, and the TCR library was made from it. The data are from a study of regulatory T cells in long-lasting Graves disease. Study results and limitations: When disease was persistent, TRBV28, TRBJ1-2 and TRBJ2-5 were the favored segments.

Libraries of TCR beta came from iRepertoire HTBI primers plus Arm-PCR of CDR3 regions. TCRdb itself ran the multiplex PCR reads through MiXCR, one entry per CDR3 protein. Of 550,000 to 600,000 distinct CDR3 sequences detected, 15% to 20% appear once; the ten largest clones hold approximately 12%. This sample also appeared in a second study, on T cells in Graves' hyperthyroidism and ophthalmopathy.

The chain couples TRBV7-2 to TRBJ1-1, with D possibly matching TRBD1 (5 bases). The TCR sequence derives from a man in his late teens or twenties with Graves disease. The material sequenced was peripheral blood mononuclear cells (PBMCs), taken at new diagnosis, from a patient treated with antithyroid drugs. This CDR3 is CASSLGRTGNTEAFF. As DNA, the CDR3 is TGTGCCAGCAGCTTAGGGCGAACAGGGAACACTGAAGCTTTCTTT.